The 15 T cell receptor beta chains below all came from one sample that was sequenced in a study of beta chain features in type 1 diabetes. The study's findings and limits: Among all four CD4+ subsets, Type 1 diabetes patients had TCRB CDR3s that were moderately but significantly shorter.

The whole isolated RNA underwent reverse transcription, so sequencing captured expressed TCRB transcripts. Profiled with immunoSEQ multiplex PCR; TCRdb holds only in-frame clones, not every one. The table records hundreds of thousands of clones, under 15% of them present only once. Which antigens these TCRs recognize remains unknown. Specimen: naive CD4+ T cells from blood. The source of these receptors is a man between 18 and 35 years old with type 1 diabetes.

The rearrangement uses TRBV6-5 and TRBJ1-1; 9 positions agree with TRBD1. The CDR3 covers 16 residues. Germline V lookup: CDR1 MNHEY, CDR2 SVGAGI. V lost 2 bases, J lost 3 bases, and 7 bases stayed unmatched. DNA of the CDR3: TGTGCCAGCAGTTACGGGACAGGGACGGTCGACACTGAAGCTTTCTTT. It translates to CASSYGTGTVDTEAFF.

V usage is TRBV16 and J usage is TRBJ2-3; D is ambiguous. V dropped 0 bases and J dropped 3 bases, with 1 base sitting between them. The CDR3 length is 12 residues. Germline CDR1 is KGHSY and CDR2 is FQNENV. In DNA form, the CDR3 reads TGTGCCAGCAGCCAATCTACAGATACGCAGTATTTT. Its translation is CASSQSTDTQYF.

This clone was recorded a few times. This chain links TRBV5-4 with TRBJ1-3, with D tentatively TRBD1 (6 bases). Germline values: CDR1 SGHNT, CDR2 YYREEE (reference sequence). V lost 4 bases to trimming and J lost 4 bases, with 18 bases between them. The CDR3 consists of 16 residues. Here the CDR3 DNA reads TGTGCCAGCAGCATACAGGGTTCTTTAGTCGGAAACACCATATATTTT. It codes for CASSIQGSLVGNTIYF.

This clone was detected only a few times. The chain uses TRBV28 and TRBJ1-5, with D hard to call. The V gene's germline CDR1 is MDHEN and CDR2 SYDVKM. With 7 bases removed from V and 1 base from J, the gap between germline ends came to 11 bases. The CDR3 sequence is 14 residues long. The CDR3: CASTRLVSNQPQHF. The CDR3 DNA reads as TGTGCCAGCACAAGGTTGGTAAGCAATCAGCCCCAGCATTTT.

This clone was seen a handful of times. The chain employs TRBV10-3 and TRBJ2-5; D unclear. The CDR3 runs 13 residues. From germline, CDR1 is ENHRY and CDR2 SYGVKD. The V gene lost 5 bases and the J gene lost 4 bases, with 11 bases spanning the gap. The CDR3 bases are TGTGCCATCAGTCCCGGCCCCGGAGAGACCCAGTACTTC. This sequence encodes CAISPGPGETQYF.

This clone was seen a handful of times. The genes are TRBV6-5 and TRBJ2-5; D possibly corresponds to TRBD2 (6 bases). This CDR3 region has 16 residues. The germline V and J ends were trimmed by 0 bases and 5 bases, with 16 bases remaining between them. Germline V lookup: CDR1 MNHEY, CDR2 SVGAGI. The CDR3 coding sequence is TGTGCCAGCAGTTACTCTATTAGCGGACCCCGGGAGACCCAGTACTTC. Encoded protein: CASSYSISGPRETQYF.

The genes are TRBV28 and TRBJ2-2; TRBD2 might be the D (5 bases). The CDR3 runs 15 residues. CDR1 is MDHEN, CDR2 SYDVKM, per germline. V lost 6 bases and J lost 4, with 15 bases in between. The CDR3 loop reads CASSTPGRPTGELFF. CDR3 bases: TGTGCCAGCAGCACCCCGGGAAGACCCACCGGGGAGCTGTTTTTT.

This CDR3 reads CATSRVTGVLYGYTF. As DNA, the CDR3 is TGTGCCACCAGCAGAGTGACGGGAGTCCTCTATGGCTACACCTTC. This chain connects TRBV15 to TRBJ1-2; D gene unclear. Trimming stripped 1 base from V and 4 bases from J, with 13 bases between. This CDR3 has 15 residues. CDR1 and CDR2 from the germline V gene are LNHNV and YYDKDF (reference sequence).

This clone has just a few counts. CDR3 sequence (DNA): TGTGCCAGCAGTGAATTCCCCAATGATGGGCAGTTCTTC. It yields the protein CASSEFPNDGQFF. V usage is TRBV2 and J usage is TRBJ2-1; D gene unclear. With 2 bases removed from V and 12 bases from J, the gap between germline ends came to 14 bases. The CDR3 loop spans 13 amino acids. Germline CDR1 is SNHLY and CDR2 is FYNNEI.

This clone has a handful of counts. The gene calls are TRBV28 and TRBJ2-3; the D gene is possibly TRBD1 (5 bases). This CDR3 contains 15 residues. The V gene's germline CDR1 is MDHEN and CDR2 SYDVKM. The germline V and J ends were trimmed by 1 base and 6 bases, with 14 bases remaining between them. CDR3 amino acids: CASSLSQGSGDTQYF. CDR3 nucleotides: TGTGCCAGCAGTTTATCGCAGGGTTCCGGGGATACGCAGTATTTT.

As for this clone: Other DNA variants within this sample encode the same CDR3. The chain joins TRBV28 to TRBJ2-5; 7 bases align to TRBD1. Losses at the gene ends were 7 bases for V and 2 bases for J; bases not matched to a gene: 7. CDR3 size: 14 residues. Germline V CDR1 and CDR2: MDHEN, SYDVKM. DNA of the CDR3: TGTGCCAGCACCCGACCGGGACAGCAAGAGACCCAGTACTTC. This encodes CASTRPGQQETQYF.

The chain links TRBV19 to TRBJ1-1, with D unresolved. The germline V and J ends were trimmed by 9 bases and 0 bases, with 11 bases remaining between them. This CDR3 is 13 amino acids long. Germline loops: CDR1 LNHDA, CDR2 SQIVND (reference sequence). The CDR3 sequence is CASLGLLNTEAFF. The CDR3 nucleotides read TGTGCCAGCCTCGGACTTTTGAACACTGAAGCTTTCTTT.

This clone was counted a few times. The sample carries other DNA sequences with the same CDR3. The chain uses TRBV9 and TRBJ1-1; 7 bases fit TRBD1. V lost 3 bases to trimming and J lost 7 bases; unmatched junction nucleotides: 3. The V gene's germline CDR1 is SGDLS and CDR2 YYNGEE. The length of the CDR3 is 12 residues. The CDR3: CASSAQGIEAFF. As DNA, the CDR3 is TGTGCCAGCAGCGCACAGGGGATTGAAGCTTTCTTT.

This clone was observed a handful of times. V is TRBV30 and J is TRBJ2-5, with 7 bases that match TRBD1. Germline-derived CDR1 and CDR2 are GTSNPN and SVGIG (reference sequence). The V segment lost 2 bases and the J segment 4 bases; nucleotides outside the gene matches: 7. This CDR3 comprises 14 residues. This CDR3 reads CAWSHGTVGETQYF. The CDR3 DNA reads as TGTGCCTGGAGTCATGGGACAGTGGGAGAGACCCAGTACTTC.

This clone was observed a few times. The V and J genes are TRBV9 and TRBJ2-3; no reliable D call. This CDR3 spans 12 amino acids. The germline CDR1 and CDR2 sequences are SGDLS and YYNGEE. The ends were cut back, 0 bases at V and 6 bases at J, with 5 bases in the middle. The CDR3 protein is CASSVVPDTQYF. The CDR3 nucleotides read TGTGCCAGCAGCGTAGTACCCGATACGCAGTATTTT.